The 25 T cell receptor beta chains presented below share a single source sample, sequenced in a study of blood T cell repertoires in COVID-19. TCRdb's table, derived via immunoSEQ multiplex PCR, lists solely in-frame clones and lacks some. This table holds 250,000 to 350,000 clones, about four fifths found once. The source material was peripheral blood. The receptors were sampled from a human donor with COVID-19, enrolled during active disease. The donor label of this sample is uncertain.

CDR3 in amino acids: CASSPGQFTWYF. In DNA form, the CDR3 reads TGCGCCAGCAGCCCGGGACAGTTTACGTGGTACTTC. The chain has TRBV5-1 and TRBJ2-7; the match to TRBD1 covers 7 bases. The CDR3 runs to 12 residues. Germline values: CDR1 SGHRS, CDR2 YFSETQ. Trimming removed 4 bases from V and 12 bases from J; junction bases left unmatched: 10.

Only one count was recorded for this clone. The V call is TRBV27, the J call TRBJ2-1, with TRBD2 matching 10 bases. Germline loops: CDR1 MNHEY, CDR2 SMNVEV (reference sequence). CDR3 length equals 16 residues. The J segment lost 2 bases and the V segment lost 5 bases, leaving 6 bases of the junction unmatched. CDR3 in amino acids: CASSSRTSGTYNEQFF. The CDR3 bases are TGTGCCAGCAGTAGCAGGACTAGCGGCACCTACAATGAGCAGTTCTTC.

This chain joins TRBV6-2 or TRBV6-3 and TRBJ2-5; D possibly corresponds to TRBD1 (6 bases). Trimming removed 0 bases at V and 5 bases at J, with 13 bases between. This CDR3 has 15 amino acids. From germline, CDR1 is MNHEY and CDR2 SVGEGT. CDR3 sequence reads: CASSYSMGARETQYF. The CDR3 DNA reads TGTGCCAGCAGTTACTCGATGGGGGCGAGGGAGACCCAGTACTTC.

This clone was found once. The V and J genes are TRBV28 and TRBJ1-5; D is perhaps TRBD1 (5 bases). Germline V gene lookup returns CDR1 MDHEN and CDR2 SYDVKM. The CDR3 has 15 amino acids. Trimming took 4 bases from V and 4 from J, leaving 14 bases between them. The CDR3 nucleotides are TGTGCCAGCAGTTCCCTTGACAGCCTGAATCAGCCCCAGCATTTT. It translates to CASSSLDSLNQPQHF.

This clone has just a few counts. The genes are TRBV28 and TRBJ1-1; 7 bases map to TRBD1. Germline values: CDR1 MDHEN, CDR2 SYDVKM. This CDR3 region has 16 residues. The J segment lost 9 bases and the V segment lost 3 bases, leaving 16 bases of the junction unmatched. This CDR3 reads CASSLFGLDRVFQAFF. CDR3 DNA sequence: TGTGCCAGCAGTTTGTTTGGGTTAGACAGGGTATTTCAAGCTTTCTTT.

CDR3 nucleotide sequence: TGCAGTGCCGGCGGTGGTGAAAAACTGTTTTTT. Amino acids: CSAGGGEKLFF. The rearrangement links TRBV20-1 to TRBJ1-4; D is uncertain. V was shortened by 6 bases and J by 7 bases, with 9 bases between the two germline ends. CDR3 length equals 11 residues. Germline V gene data show CDR1 as DFQATT and CDR2 as SNEGSKA (reference sequence).

The chain is built from TRBV5-4 and TRBJ1-2, with 11 nucleotides matching TRBD1. With V trimmed by 4 bases and J by 4 bases, 12 bases remained unmatched. Germline CDR1 and CDR2: SGHNT and YYREEE (reference sequence). This CDR3 is built from 17 residues. The CDR3 here is CASSTKGQGVHPYGYTF. The CDR3 region has the DNA TGTGCCAGCAGCACCAAGGGACAGGGGGTACATCCCTATGGCTACACCTTC.

Only a few counts were recorded for this clone. At one end the junction does not follow the germline gene, possibly because of a read error. The chain uses TRBV18 and TRBJ2-7; the match to TRBD1 covers 10 bases. Germline CDR1 reads KGHSH; CDR2 reads LQKENI. CDR3 length: 15 residues. This CDR3 is CASSPPGQGRYEQYF. In nucleotides, the CDR3 is TGTGCCAGCTCTCCACCGGGACAGGGGAGGTACGAGCAGTACTTC. Full variable domain (remainder filled in from reference TRBV18 and TRBJ2-7): NAGVMQNPRHLVRRRGQEARLRCSPMKGHSHVYWYRQLPEEGLKFMVYLQKENIIDESGMPKERFSAEFPKEGPSILRIQQVVRGDSAAYFCASSPPGQGRYEQYFGPGTRLTVT.

This chain links TRBV19 with TRBJ1-3; the D gene is possibly TRBD1 (6 bases). Germline V gene sequence: CDR1 LNHDA, CDR2 SQIVND (reference sequence). The V end was cut by 5 bases, the J end by 0 bases, with 14 bases between. This CDR3 has 16 amino acids. CDR3 in amino acids: CASSLGTLRSGNTIYF. Written as DNA, the CDR3 is TGTGCCAGTAGTTTGGGGACACTACGCTCTGGAAACACCATATATTTT. Filled out from reference TRBV19 and TRBJ1-3, the complete variable domain reads DGGITQSPKYLFRKEGQNVTLSCEQNLNHDAMYWYRQDPGQGLRLIYYSQIVNDFQKGDIAEGYSVSREKKESFPLTVTSAQKNPTAFYLCASSLGTLRSGNTIYFGEGSWLTVV.

J is TRBJ2-7 and V is TRBV5-5, with D possibly TRBD1 on 6 matching bases. CDR1 and CDR2 from the germline V gene are SGHKS and YYEKEE (reference sequence). The CDR3 runs to 16 residues. Between the trimmed V and J ends, which lost 0 bases and 3 bases, there was a span of 16 bases. The CDR3 DNA follows: TGTGCCAGCAGCTTGGCCCCAGGGGAGACCGGCTACGAGCAGTACTTC. Translated, it gives CASSLAPGETGYEQYF. Complete variable domain (other parts from reference TRBV5-5 and TRBJ2-7): DAGVTQSPTHLIKTRGQQVTLRCSPISGHKSVSWYQQVLGQGPQFIFQYYEKEERGRGNFPDRFSARQFPNYSSELNVNALLLGDSALYLCASSLAPGETGYEQYFGPGTRLTVT.

This clone was seen a handful of times. The chain links TRBV5-6 to TRBJ1-2, with 8 bases matching TRBD1. CDR1 and CDR2 (germline): SGHDT, YYEEEE. V shed 4 bases and J 6 bases; nucleotides not matched to a gene: 5. The CDR3 has 13 amino acids. The CDR3 sequence: CASSQDRGHGYTF. CDR3 in DNA: TGTGCCAGCAGCCAAGACAGGGGACATGGCTACACCTTC.

The chain couples TRBV6-5 to TRBJ2-5; TRBD1 might be the D (5 bases). This CDR3 has 14 amino acids. With 2 bases removed from V and 2 bases from J, the gap between germline ends came to 9 bases. The germline gives CDR1 MNHEY, CDR2 SVGAGI. The CDR3 nucleotides read TGTGCCAGCAGTTACATTTCAGGGCAAGAGACCCAGTACTTC. Protein: CASSYISGQETQYF.

The gene calls are TRBV5-5 and TRBJ2-3; 8 bases are a match to TRBD2. The germline V gene has CDR1 SGHKS and CDR2 YYEKEE (reference sequence). CDR3 size: 15 residues. J gave up 6 bases and V 3 bases, and 9 bases lay outside the gene matches. This CDR3 reads CASSSRGASGDTQYF. The CDR3 nucleotides read TGTGCCAGCAGCTCCCGCGGGGCTAGCGGGGATACGCAGTATTTT.

The chain is built from TRBV3-1 (or the pseudogene TRBV3-2) and TRBJ2-3, with 10 positions matching TRBD2. The J segment lost 11 bases and the V segment lost 4 bases, leaving 9 bases of the junction unmatched. Germline V gene lookup returns CDR1 LGHDT and CDR2 YNNKEL (reference sequence). This CDR3 is built from 14 residues. CDR3 nucleotides: TGTGCCAGCAGCCCTAGCGGGAGTTCGAGGGGGCAGTATTTT. Translated: CASSPSGSSRGQYF.

This clone was seen once. J is TRBJ1-2 and V is TRBV9, with 8 bases that match TRBD1. Per germline, CDR1 SGDLS and CDR2 YYNGEE. CDR3 length equals 19 residues. V lost 4 bases, J lost 3 bases, and 20 bases stayed unmatched. The CDR3: CASSPSFSPGTGPHYGYTF. CDR3 sequence (DNA): TGTGCCAGCAGCCCCTCGTTTAGCCCCGGGACAGGTCCTCACTATGGCTACACCTTC.

A note on this clone: One end of the junction fails to match germline, which may point to a read error. V is TRBV7-7 and J is TRBJ2-5, with D tentatively TRBD1 or TRBD2 (6 bases each). The CDR3 contains 15 residues. The germline gives CDR1 SSHAT, CDR2 FNYEAQ (reference sequence). CDR3 loop: CASSLGGPGEETQYF. CDR3 DNA: TGTGCTAGCAGCTTAGGGGGGCCCGGGGAAGAGACCCAGTACTTC.

V is TRBV19 and J is TRBJ2-3, with 12 positions matching TRBD2. CDR1 is LNHDA, CDR2 SQIVND, per germline (reference sequence). The length of the CDR3 is 15 residues. Trimming at V came to 10 bases and at J to 0 bases, leaving 5 bases not matched to a gene. Written as DNA, the CDR3 is TGTGCCACCGCGACTAGCGGGGGTAGCACAGATACGCAGTATTTT. Its translation is CATATSGGSTDTQYF.

This clone appeared once. The chain employs TRBV6-6 and TRBJ1-1; the D gene is possibly TRBD1 (5 bases). Germline V gene lookup returns CDR1 MNHNY and CDR2 SVGAGI (reference sequence). V was cut by 5 bases and J by 2 bases, with 9 bases left in between. This CDR3 has 13 amino acids. The CDR3 sequence: CASSGAQNTEAFF. In DNA, the CDR3 is TGTGCCAGCAGTGGGGCCCAAAACACTGAAGCTTTCTTT.

Here the CDR3 DNA reads TGTGCCAGCAGTTTGGGGGTGACAGGAAACCAAGAGACCCAGTACTTC. This translates into CASSLGVTGNQETQYF. The rearrangement links TRBV27 to TRBJ2-5; a weak D match, TRBD1 (6 bases). Trimming removed 3 bases at V and 0 bases at J, with 14 bases between. CDR1 is MNHEY, CDR2 SMNVEV, per germline (reference sequence). The CDR3 is 16 amino acids.

The chain recombines TRBV4-1 with TRBJ1-1; 11 positions match TRBD1. Germline values: CDR1 MGHRA, CDR2 YSYEKL. This CDR3 is built from 17 residues. V was clipped by 4 bases and J by 0 bases; unmatched bases: 7. The DNA for the CDR3 is TGCGCCAGCAGCCGGACAGGGGGCGCGGTCATGAACACTGAAGCTTTCTTT. It specifies CASSRTGGAVMNTEAFF.

V and J are TRBV15 and TRBJ2-7, with 11 nucleotides matching TRBD1. Germline lookup yields CDR1 LNHNV and CDR2 YYDKDF (reference sequence). The CDR3 totals 16 residues. The junction had 10 bases not matched to a gene; V was cut back by 4 bases and J by 5 bases. CDR3 DNA: TGTGCCACCAGCATTGGAGTTGGACAGGGGGCAAACGAGCAGTACTTC. It codes for CATSIGVGQGANEQYF.

In its sample, this clone was seen a few times. The gene calls are TRBV6-2 or TRBV6-3 and TRBJ2-3; D gene unclear. The CDR3 runs 19 residues. Germline CDR1 reads MNHEY; CDR2 reads SVGEGT. V gave up 0 bases and J gave up 4 bases, with 23 bases separating them. The CDR3 nucleotides are TGTGCCAGCAGTTACTCGAAGTACGCGCCCCGAGGAGAGGCAGATACGCAGTATTTT. Its translation is CASSYSKYAPRGEADTQYF.

This rearrangement joins TRBV3-1 (or the pseudogene TRBV3-2) to TRBJ2-7; D is perhaps TRBD1 (5 bases). This CDR3 is built from 15 residues. V lost 2 bases and J lost 0, with 11 bases in between. CDR1 and CDR2 (germline): LGHDT, YNNKEL (reference sequence). CDR3 loop: CASSQWRTNSYEQYF. In nucleotides, the CDR3 is TGTGCCAGCAGCCAATGGCGGACAAACTCCTACGAGCAGTACTTC.

The chain links TRBV19 to TRBJ1-1; a weak D match, TRBD1 (5 bases). This CDR3 comprises 14 residues. Germline V lookup: CDR1 LNHDA, CDR2 SQIVND (reference sequence). V was clipped by 3 bases and J by 3 bases, with 11 bases between them. CDR3 bases: TGTGCCAGTAGTATCGCGGGGGTGGACACTGAAGCTTTCTTT. It codes for CASSIAGVDTEAFF.

The rearrangement links TRBV6-5 to TRBJ2-7; D gene uncertain. The germline V gene encodes CDR1 MNHEY and CDR2 SVGAGI. V gave up 2 bases and J gave up 2 bases, with 4 bases separating them. CDR3 length: 12 residues. CDR3: CASSYDTYEQYF. Here the CDR3 DNA reads TGTGCCAGCAGTTACGACACCTACGAGCAGTACTTC.